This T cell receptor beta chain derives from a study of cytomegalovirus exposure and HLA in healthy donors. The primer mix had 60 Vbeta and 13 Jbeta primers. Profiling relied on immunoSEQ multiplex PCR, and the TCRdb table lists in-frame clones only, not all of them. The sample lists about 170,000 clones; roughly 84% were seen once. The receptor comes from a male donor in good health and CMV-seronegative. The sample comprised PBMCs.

CDR3 region: CASSPGQMNTEAFF. CDR3 coding DNA: TGTGCCAGCTCACCGGGACAGATGAACACTGAAGCTTTCTTT. This chain uses TRBV18 with TRBJ1-1, with TRBD1 matching 7 bases. With 3 bases clipped from V and 0 bases from J, the junction kept 1 base outside the gene matches. CDR3 size: 14 residues. Germline lookup yields CDR1 KGHSH and CDR2 LQKENI. Combining the CDR3 with reference TRBV18 and TRBJ1-1 gives the whole variable domain NAGVMQNPRHLVRRRGQEARLRCSPMKGHSHVYWYRQLPEEGLKFMVYLQKENIIDESGMPKERFSAEFPKEGPSILRIQQVVRGDSAAYFCASSPGQMNTEAFFGQGTRLTVV.